One T cell receptor (beta chain) is described in this entry. This CDR3 contains 14 residues. The sample comes from a study of blood T cell repertoires in COVID-19. The wider study: Donors in the United States, Italy and Spain gave samples during acute or convalescent COVID-19.

Per the original data handling: Reference gene primers were amplified, and this amplification served to estimate nucleated cell counts. Sequenced by immunoSEQ multiplex PCR; TCRdb stores in-frame clones only, minus some. The DNA was the basis for D and trimming; V, J and clone size are from that table. The table has about 120,000 clones, around 87% seen once; the top ten hold roughly 30%. The rearrangement links TRBV12-1 to TRBJ1-4. TRBV12-1 is an annotated pseudogene. The material sequenced was peripheral blood. The source of this sequence is a woman between 65 and 79 years old with acute or convalescent COVID-19. The CDR3 reads CAIATGSRGEKLFF. CDR3 DNA: TGTGCCATCGCAACCGGGTCCCGGGGGGAAAAACTGTTTTTT.